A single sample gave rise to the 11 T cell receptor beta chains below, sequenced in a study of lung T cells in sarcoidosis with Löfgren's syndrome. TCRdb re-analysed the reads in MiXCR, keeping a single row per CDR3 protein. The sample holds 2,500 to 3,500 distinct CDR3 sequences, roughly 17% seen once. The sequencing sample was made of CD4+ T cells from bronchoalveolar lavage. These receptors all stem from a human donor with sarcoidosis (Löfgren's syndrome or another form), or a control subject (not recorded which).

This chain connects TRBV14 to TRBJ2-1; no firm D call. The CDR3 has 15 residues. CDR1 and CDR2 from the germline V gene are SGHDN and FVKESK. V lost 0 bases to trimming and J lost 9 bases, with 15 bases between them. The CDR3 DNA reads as TGTGCCAGCAGCCAAGATCCCCGACCGATCCGTGAGCAGTTCTTC. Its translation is CASSQDPRPIREQFF.

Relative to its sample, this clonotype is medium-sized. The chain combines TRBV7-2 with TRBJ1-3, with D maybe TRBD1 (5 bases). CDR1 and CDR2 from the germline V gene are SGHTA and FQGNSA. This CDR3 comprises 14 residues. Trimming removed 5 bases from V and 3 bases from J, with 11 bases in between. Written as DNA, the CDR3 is TGTGCCAGCAGCCGGGACGTAGGTGGAAACACCATATATTTT. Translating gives CASSRDVGGNTIYF.

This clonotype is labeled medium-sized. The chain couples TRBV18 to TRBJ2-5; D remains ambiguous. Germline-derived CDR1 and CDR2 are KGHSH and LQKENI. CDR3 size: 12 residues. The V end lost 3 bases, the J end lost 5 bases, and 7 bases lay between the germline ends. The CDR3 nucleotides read TGTGCCAGCTCACCGTTCGGGGAGACCCAGTACTTC. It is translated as CASSPFGETQYF.

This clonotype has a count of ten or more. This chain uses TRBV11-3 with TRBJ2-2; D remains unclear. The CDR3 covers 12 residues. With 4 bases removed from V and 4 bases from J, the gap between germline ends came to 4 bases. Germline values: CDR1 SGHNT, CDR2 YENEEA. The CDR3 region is CASSWVTGELFF. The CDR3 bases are TGTGCCAGCAGCTGGGTCACCGGGGAGCTGTTTTTT. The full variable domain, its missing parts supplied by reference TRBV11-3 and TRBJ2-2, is EAGVVQSPRYKIIEKKQPVAFWCNPISGHNTLYWYLQNLGQGPELLIRYENEEAVDDSQLPKDRFSAERLKGVDSTLKIQPAELGDSAVYLCASSWVTGELFFGEGSRLTVL.

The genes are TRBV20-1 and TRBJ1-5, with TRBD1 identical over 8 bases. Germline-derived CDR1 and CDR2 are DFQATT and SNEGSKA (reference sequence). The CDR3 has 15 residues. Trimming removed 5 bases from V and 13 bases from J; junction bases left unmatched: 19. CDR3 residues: CSAGPLDRGYSTQHF. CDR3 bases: TGCAGTGCTGGGCCCCTCGACAGGGGATATTCGACTCAGCATTTT.

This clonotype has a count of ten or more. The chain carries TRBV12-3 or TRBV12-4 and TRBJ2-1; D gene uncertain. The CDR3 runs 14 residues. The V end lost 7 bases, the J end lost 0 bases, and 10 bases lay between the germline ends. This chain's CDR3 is CASKWSRSYNEQFF. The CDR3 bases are TGTGCCAGCAAATGGTCCCGCTCCTACAATGAGCAGTTCTTC.

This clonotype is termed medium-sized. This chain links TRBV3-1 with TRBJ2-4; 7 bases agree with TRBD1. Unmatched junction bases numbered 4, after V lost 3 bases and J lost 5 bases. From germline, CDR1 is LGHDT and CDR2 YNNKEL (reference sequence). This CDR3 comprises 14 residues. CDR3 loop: CASSQGTVQNIQYF. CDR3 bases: TGTGCCAGCAGCCAGGGGACAGTCCAAAACATTCAGTACTTC.

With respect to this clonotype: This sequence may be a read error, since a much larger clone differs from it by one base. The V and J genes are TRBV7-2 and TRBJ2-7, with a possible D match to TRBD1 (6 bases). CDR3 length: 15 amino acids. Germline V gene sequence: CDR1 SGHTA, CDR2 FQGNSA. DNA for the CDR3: TGTGCCAGCAACTTAGGGTTCAGGGGATTCCACGAGCAGTACTTC. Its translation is CASNLGFRGFHEQYF.

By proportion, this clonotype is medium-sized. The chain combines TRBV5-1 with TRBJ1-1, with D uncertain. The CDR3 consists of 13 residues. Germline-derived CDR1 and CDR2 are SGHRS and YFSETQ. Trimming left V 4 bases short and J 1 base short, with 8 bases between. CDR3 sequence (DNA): TGCGCCAGCAGCGCCGGAACGAACACTGAAGCTTTCTTT. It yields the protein CASSAGTNTEAFF.

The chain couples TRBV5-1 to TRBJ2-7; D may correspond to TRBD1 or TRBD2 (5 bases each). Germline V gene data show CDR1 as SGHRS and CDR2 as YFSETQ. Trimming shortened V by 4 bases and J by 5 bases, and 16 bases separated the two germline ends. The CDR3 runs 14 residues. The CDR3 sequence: CASSVQGVGNEQYF. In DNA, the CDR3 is TGCGCCAGCAGCGTGCAGGGAGTCGGCAACGAGCAGTACTTC.

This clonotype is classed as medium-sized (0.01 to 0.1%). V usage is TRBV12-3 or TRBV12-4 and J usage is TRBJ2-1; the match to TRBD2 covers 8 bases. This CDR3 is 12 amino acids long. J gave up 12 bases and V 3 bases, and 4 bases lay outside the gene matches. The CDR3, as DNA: TGTGCCAGCAGTTTTAATAGCGGGGCGCAGTTCTTC. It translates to CASSFNSGAQFF.